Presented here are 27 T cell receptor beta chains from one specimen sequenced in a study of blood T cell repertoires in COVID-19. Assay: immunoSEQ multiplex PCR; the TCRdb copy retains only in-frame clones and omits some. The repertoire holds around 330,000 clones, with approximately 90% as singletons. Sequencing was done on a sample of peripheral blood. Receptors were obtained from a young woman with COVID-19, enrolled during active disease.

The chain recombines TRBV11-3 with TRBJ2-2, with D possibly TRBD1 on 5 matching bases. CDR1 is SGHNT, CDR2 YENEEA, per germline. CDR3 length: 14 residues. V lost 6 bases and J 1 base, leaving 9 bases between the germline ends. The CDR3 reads CASRQVWNTGELFF. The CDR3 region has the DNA TGTGCCAGCAGACAGGTTTGGAACACCGGGGAGCTGTTTTTT.

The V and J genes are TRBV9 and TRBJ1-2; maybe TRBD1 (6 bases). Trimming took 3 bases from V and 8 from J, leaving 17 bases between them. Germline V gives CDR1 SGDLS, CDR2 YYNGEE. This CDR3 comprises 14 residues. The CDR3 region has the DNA TGTGCCAGCAGCGCAAGCACAGGGCCTGGGGGCTACACCTTC. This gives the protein CASSASTGPGGYTF.

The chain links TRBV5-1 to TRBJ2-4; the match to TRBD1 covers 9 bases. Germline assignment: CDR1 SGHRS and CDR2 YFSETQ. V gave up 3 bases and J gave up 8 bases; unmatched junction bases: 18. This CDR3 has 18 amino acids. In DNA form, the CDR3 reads TGCGCCAGCAGCTGGACGGGGACAGGGTCTCTTCTCAGTGACATTCAGTACTTC. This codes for CASSWTGTGSLLSDIQYF.

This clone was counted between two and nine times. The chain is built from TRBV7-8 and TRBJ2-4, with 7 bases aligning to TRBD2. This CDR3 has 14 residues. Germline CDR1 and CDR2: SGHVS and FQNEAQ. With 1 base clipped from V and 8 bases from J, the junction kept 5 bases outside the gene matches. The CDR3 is CASSLERGLDIQYF. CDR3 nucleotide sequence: TGTGCCAGCAGCTTAGAGCGGGGTCTGGACATTCAGTACTTC.

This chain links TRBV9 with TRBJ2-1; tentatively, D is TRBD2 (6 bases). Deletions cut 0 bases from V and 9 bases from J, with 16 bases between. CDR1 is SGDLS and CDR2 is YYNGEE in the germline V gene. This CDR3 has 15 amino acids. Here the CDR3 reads CASSVAGVGSVEQFF. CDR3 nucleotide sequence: TGTGCCAGCAGCGTAGCGGGAGTGGGGTCGGTTGAGCAGTTCTTC. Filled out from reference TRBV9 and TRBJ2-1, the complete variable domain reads DSGVTQTPKHLITATGQRVTLRCSPRSGDLSVYWYQQSLDQGLQFLIQYYNGEERAKGNILERFSAQQFPDLHSELNLSSLELGDSALYFCASSVAGVGSVEQFFGPGTRLTVL.

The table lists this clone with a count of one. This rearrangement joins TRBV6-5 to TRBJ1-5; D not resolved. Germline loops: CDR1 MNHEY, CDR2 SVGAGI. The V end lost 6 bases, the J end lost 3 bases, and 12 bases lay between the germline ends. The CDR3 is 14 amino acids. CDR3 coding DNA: TGTGCCAGCAGAGCGGACGGAACCAATCAGCCCCAGCATTTT. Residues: CASRADGTNQPQHF.

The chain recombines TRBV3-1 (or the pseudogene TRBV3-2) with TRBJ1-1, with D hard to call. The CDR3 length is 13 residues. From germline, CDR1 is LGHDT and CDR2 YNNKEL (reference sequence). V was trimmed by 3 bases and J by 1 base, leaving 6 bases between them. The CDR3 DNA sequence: TGTGCCAGCAGCCACGGAGAGAACACTGAAGCTTTCTTT. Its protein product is CASSHGENTEAFF.

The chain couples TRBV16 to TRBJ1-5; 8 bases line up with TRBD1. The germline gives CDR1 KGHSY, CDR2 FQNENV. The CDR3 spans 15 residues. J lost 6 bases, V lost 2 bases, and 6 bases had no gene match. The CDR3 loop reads CASSQKAGGGQPQHF. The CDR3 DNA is TGTGCCAGCAGCCAAAAGGCAGGGGGCGGTCAGCCCCAGCATTTT.

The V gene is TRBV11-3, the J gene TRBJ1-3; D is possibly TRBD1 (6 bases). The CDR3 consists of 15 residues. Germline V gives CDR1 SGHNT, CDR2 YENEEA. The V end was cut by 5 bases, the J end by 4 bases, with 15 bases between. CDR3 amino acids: CASSRKQGSGNTIYF. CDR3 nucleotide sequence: TGTGCCAGCAGCCGTAAACAGGGTAGCGGAAACACCATATATTTT.

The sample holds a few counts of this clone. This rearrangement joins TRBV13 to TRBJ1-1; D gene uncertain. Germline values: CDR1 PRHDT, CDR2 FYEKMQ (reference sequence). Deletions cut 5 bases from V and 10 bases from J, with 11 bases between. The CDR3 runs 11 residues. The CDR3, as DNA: TGTGCCAGCAGCGAAATGTCGGGAGCTTTCTTT. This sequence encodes CASSEMSGAFF.

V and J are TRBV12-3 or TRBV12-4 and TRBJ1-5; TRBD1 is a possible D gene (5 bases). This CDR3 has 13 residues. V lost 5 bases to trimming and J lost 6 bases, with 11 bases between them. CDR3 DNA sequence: TGTGCCAGCAGTGAGACCGGGGGTCAGCCCCAGCATTTT. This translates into CASSETGGQPQHF.

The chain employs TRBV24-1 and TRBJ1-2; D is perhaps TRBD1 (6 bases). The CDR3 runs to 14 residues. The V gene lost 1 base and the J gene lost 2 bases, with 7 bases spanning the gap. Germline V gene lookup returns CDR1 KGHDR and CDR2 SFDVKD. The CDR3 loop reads CATSDFGGNYGYTF. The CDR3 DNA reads TGTGCCACCAGTGATTTTGGGGGCAACTATGGCTACACCTTC.

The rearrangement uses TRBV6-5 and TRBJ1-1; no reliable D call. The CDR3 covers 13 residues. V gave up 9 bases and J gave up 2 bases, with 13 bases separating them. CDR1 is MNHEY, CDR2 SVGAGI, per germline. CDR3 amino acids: CASEGGVNTEAFF. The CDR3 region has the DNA TGTGCCAGTGAAGGAGGAGTTAACACTGAAGCTTTCTTT.

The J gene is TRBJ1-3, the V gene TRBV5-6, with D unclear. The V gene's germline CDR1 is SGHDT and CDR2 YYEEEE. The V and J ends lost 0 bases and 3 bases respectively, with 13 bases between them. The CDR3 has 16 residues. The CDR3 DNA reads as TGTGCCAGCAGCTTGGACGGAGCTCGTGGTGGAAACACCATATATTTT. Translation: CASSLDGARGGNTIYF.

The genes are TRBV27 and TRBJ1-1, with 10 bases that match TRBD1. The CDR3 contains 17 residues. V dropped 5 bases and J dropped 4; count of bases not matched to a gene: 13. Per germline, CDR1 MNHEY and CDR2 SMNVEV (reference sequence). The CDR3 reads CASSPIRDRGKGTEAFF. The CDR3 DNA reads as TGTGCCAGCAGTCCGATTAGGGACAGGGGAAAGGGCACTGAAGCTTTCTTT.

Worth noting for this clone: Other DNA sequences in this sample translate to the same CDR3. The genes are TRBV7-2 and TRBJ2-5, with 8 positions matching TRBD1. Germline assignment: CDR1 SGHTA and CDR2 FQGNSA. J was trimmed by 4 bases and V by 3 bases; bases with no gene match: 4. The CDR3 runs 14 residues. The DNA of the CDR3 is TGTGCCAGCAGCTTGGCTGGACAGGGAGAGACCCAGTACTTC. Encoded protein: CASSLAGQGETQYF.

Here the CDR3 reads CASSPPRGSATEAFF. The CDR3 DNA follows: TGTGCCAGCAGTCCCCCCCGGGGGTCGGCCACTGAAGCTTTCTTT. The J gene is TRBJ1-1, the V gene TRBV2; TRBD1 might be the D (5 bases). This CDR3 comprises 15 residues. Germline V lookup: CDR1 SNHLY, CDR2 FYNNEI. V lost 5 bases, J lost 4 bases, and 17 bases lay in between.

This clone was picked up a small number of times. This chain's CDR3 is CASSQDSPPGEANQPQHF. The CDR3 DNA follows: TGTGCCAGCAGCCAAGATTCCCCCCCGGGGGAGGCTAATCAGCCCCAGCATTTT. The J gene is TRBJ1-5, the V gene TRBV3-1 (or the pseudogene TRBV3-2), with D maybe TRBD1 (5 bases). Germline V CDR1 and CDR2: LGHDT, YNNKEL (reference sequence). The ends were cut back, 0 bases at V and 4 bases at J, with 19 bases in the middle. This CDR3 spans 18 amino acids.

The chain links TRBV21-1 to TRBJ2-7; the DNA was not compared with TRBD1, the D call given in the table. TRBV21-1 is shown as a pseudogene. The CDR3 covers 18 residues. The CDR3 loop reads CASSKDHPQKKSSYEQYV. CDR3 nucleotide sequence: TGTGCCAGCAGCAAAGACCACCCGCAGAAGAAAAGCTCCTACGAGCAGTACGTC.

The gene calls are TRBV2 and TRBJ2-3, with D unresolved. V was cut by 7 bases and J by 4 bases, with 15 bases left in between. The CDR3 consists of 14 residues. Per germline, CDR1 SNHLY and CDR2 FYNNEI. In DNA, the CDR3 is TGTGCCAGCAAGTCTGCGCCCCGCGCAGATACGCAGTATTTT. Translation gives CASKSAPRADTQYF.

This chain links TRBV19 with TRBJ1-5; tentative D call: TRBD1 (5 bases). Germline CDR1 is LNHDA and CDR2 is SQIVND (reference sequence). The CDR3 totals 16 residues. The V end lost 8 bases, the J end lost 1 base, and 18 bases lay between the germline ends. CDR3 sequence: CASDTGPGVSNQPQHF. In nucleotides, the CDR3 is TGTGCCAGTGATACAGGTCCCGGTGTGAGCAATCAGCCCCAGCATTTT.

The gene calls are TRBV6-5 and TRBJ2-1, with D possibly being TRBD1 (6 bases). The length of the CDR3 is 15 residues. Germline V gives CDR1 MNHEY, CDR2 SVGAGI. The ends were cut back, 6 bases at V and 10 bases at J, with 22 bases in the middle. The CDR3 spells CASRPPEFNRVEQFF. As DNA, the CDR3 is TGTGCCAGCAGGCCCCCAGAGTTCAACAGGGTCGAGCAGTTCTTC.

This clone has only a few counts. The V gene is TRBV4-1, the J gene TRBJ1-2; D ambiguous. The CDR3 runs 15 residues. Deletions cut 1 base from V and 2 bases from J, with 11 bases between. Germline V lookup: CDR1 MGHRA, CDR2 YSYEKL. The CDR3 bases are TGCGCCAGCAGCCAAGGTACGCGGCAGAACTATGGCTACACCTTC. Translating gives CASSQGTRQNYGYTF.

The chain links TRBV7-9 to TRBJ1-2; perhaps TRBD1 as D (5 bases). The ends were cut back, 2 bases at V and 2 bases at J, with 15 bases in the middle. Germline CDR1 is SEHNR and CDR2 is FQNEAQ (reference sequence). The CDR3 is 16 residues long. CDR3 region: CASSLQGSLGNYGYTF. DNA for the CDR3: TGTGCCAGCAGCTTACAGGGAAGTCTTGGGAACTATGGCTACACCTTC.

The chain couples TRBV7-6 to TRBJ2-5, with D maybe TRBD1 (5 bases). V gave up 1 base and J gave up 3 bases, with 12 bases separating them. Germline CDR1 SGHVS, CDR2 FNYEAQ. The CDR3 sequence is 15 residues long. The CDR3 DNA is TGTGCCAGCAGCTTAGTTCAGGGTAGGGAAGAGACCCAGTACTTC. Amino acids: CASSLVQGREETQYF.

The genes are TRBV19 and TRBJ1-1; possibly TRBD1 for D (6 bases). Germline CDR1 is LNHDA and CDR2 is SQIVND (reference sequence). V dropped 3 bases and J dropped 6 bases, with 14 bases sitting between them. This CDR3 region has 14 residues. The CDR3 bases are TGTGCCAGTAGTATCACAGGGAGTACCGCTGAAGCTTTCTTT. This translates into CASSITGSTAEAFF.

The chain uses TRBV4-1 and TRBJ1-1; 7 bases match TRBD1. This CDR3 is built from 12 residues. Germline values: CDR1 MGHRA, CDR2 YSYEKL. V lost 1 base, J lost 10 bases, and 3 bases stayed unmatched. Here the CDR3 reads CASSQGRGLAFF. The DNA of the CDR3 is TGCGCCAGCAGCCAAGGAAGGGGGCTAGCTTTCTTT.